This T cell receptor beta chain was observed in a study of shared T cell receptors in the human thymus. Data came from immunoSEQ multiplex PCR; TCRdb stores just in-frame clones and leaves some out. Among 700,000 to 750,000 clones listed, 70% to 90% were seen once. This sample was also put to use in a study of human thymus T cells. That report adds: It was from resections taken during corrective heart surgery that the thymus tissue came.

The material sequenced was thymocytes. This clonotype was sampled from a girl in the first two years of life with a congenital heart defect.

CDR3 amino acids: CASSLWTANRDSYNEQFF. The DNA of the CDR3 is TGTGCCAGCAGCCTGTGGACAGCTAACAGGGACAGCTACAATGAGCAGTTCTTC. The chain joins TRBV5-4 to TRBJ2-1; 7 nucleotides line up with TRBD1. The V and J ends lost 4 bases and 3 bases, in that order; junction bases with no gene match: 16. The CDR3 spans 18 residues. In germline, CDR1 is SGHNT, CDR2 YYREEE (reference sequence).